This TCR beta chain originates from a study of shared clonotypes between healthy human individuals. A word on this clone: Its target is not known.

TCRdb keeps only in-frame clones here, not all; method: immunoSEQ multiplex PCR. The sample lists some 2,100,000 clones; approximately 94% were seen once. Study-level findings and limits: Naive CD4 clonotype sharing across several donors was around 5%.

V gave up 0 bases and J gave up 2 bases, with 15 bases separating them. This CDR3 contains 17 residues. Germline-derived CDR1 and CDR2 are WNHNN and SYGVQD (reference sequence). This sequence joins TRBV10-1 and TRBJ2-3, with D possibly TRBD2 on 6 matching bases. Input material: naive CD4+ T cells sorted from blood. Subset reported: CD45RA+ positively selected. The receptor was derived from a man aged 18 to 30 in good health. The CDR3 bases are TGCGCCAGCAGTGAGTCGCCCGGGAGAGGGAACACAGATACGCAGTATTTT. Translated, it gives CASSESPGRGNTDTQYF.